Each of the 8 T cell receptor beta chains below was sequenced from the same sample in a study of T cell repertoires in cytomegalovirus infection. These receptors lack a known antigen. TCRdb fed the reads into MiXCR, producing one record per CDR3 protein. Of about 700,000 distinct CDR3 sequences in the sample, roughly 36% were seen once. Source: cultured PBMCs, taken from culture after CMV antigen stimulation. All receptors come from a human donor in good health (CMV status not recorded). Some clones in this sample may be carry-over from other donors' samples.

Ten or more counts support this clonotype. The rearrangement joins TRBV7-2 to TRBJ2-5; 10 nucleotides align to TRBD2. The CDR3 sequence is 15 residues long. Germline V gives CDR1 SGHTA, CDR2 FQGNSA. The J segment lost 4 bases and the V segment lost 3 bases, leaving 5 bases of the junction unmatched. The CDR3 DNA follows: TGTGCCAGCAGCTTGGTAGCGGGGGGCCGAGAGACCCAGTACTTC. This translates into CASSLVAGGRETQYF.

This clonotype has just a few counts. The CDR3 nucleotides are TGTGCCAGCAGTTACCTGGGAAGTAGGGACAATGAGCAGTTCTTC. This codes for CASSYLGSRDNEQFF. This chain uses TRBV12-3 or TRBV12-4 with TRBJ2-1; D gene ambiguous. The CDR3 has 15 residues. Trimming removed 4 bases from V and 5 bases from J, with 15 bases in between.

This chain joins TRBV5-1 and TRBJ2-3, with 13 nucleotides matching TRBD2. The CDR3 totals 15 residues. Germline lookup yields CDR1 SGHRS and CDR2 YFSETQ. The junction had 8 bases not matched to a gene; V was cut back by 7 bases and J by 6 bases. The CDR3 protein is CASAGLAGAADTQYF. The CDR3 coding sequence is TGCGCCAGCGCAGGACTAGCGGGAGCAGCTGATACGCAGTATTTT.

This clonotype has more than one count but fewer than ten. J is TRBJ2-2 and V is TRBV6-5; the match to TRBD2 covers 8 bases. This CDR3 is built from 15 residues. J was trimmed by 5 bases and V by 2 bases; bases with no gene match: 4. Germline lookup yields CDR1 MNHEY and CDR2 SVGAGI. The CDR3 nucleotides read TGTGCCAGCAGTTACAGCGGGGGAGAGACCGGGGAGCTGTTTTTT. It specifies CASSYSGGETGELFF.

This clonotype was recorded a few times. The J gene is TRBJ2-1, the V gene TRBV6-2 or TRBV6-3; 10 bases agree with TRBD2. Germline values: CDR1 MNHEY, CDR2 SVGEGT. The V segment lost 5 bases and the J segment 6 bases; nucleotides outside the gene matches: 7. The length of the CDR3 is 15 residues. The CDR3 reads CASSPGTSAFNEQFF. In nucleotides, the CDR3 is TGTGCCAGCAGTCCCGGGACTAGCGCTTTCAATGAGCAGTTCTTC.

The V and J genes are TRBV29-1 and TRBJ2-7; D uncertain. Looked up from germline, CDR1 is SQVTM and CDR2 is ANQGSEA. The CDR3 spans 10 residues. V dropped 1 base and J dropped 5 bases, with 3 bases sitting between them. The CDR3 here is CSVEGHEQYF. In nucleotides, the CDR3 is TGCAGCGTTGAAGGACACGAGCAGTACTTC.

The V call is TRBV19, the J call TRBJ1-6; D may be TRBD1 (5 bases). Trimming shortened V by 6 bases and J by 10 bases, and 16 bases separated the two germline ends. Per germline, CDR1 LNHDA and CDR2 SQIVND (reference sequence). This CDR3 has 14 amino acids. This CDR3 reads CASSTPGRTSPLHF. As DNA, the CDR3 is TGTGCCAGTAGCACCCCGGGACGAACCTCACCCCTCCACTTT.

This clonotype appeared many times. CDR3: CASSSTRNEQFF. For the CDR3, the DNA is TGTGCCAGCAGCTCTACTAGGAATGAGCAGTTCTTC. The genes are TRBV7-6 and TRBJ2-1; tentatively, D is TRBD2 (5 bases). The CDR3 is 12 residues long. Germline V gene sequence: CDR1 SGHVS, CDR2 FNYEAQ. The germline V and J ends were trimmed by 4 bases and 7 bases, with 8 bases remaining between them.